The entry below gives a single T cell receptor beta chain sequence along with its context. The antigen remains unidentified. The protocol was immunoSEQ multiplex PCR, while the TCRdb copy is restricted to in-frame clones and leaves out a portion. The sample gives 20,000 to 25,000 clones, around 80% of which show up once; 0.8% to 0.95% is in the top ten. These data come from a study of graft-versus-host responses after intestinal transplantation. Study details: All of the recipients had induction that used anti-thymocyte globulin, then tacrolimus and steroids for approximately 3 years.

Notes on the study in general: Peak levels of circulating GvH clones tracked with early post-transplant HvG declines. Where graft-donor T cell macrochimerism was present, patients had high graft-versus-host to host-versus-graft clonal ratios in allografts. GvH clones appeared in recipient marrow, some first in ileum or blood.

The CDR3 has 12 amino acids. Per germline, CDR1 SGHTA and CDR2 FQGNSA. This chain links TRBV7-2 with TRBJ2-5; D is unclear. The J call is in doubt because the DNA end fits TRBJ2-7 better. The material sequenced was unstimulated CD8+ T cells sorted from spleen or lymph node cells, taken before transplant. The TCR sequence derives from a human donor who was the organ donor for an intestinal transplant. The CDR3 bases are TGTGCCAGCAGCGGGCACTCCTACGAGCAGTACTTC. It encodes CASSGHSYEQYF.